The 17 T cell receptor beta chains reported below all come from one sample, sequenced in a study of tumor-infiltrating lymphocytes in primary liver carcinoma. The authors made TCR beta cDNA from roughly 480 ng total RNA with a constant-region primer. ARM-PCR, slightly modified, supplied the TCR beta libraries through three nested multiplex PCR rounds. A C-beta reverse primer and TRBV1-TRBV30 forward primers served in each of the first two PCR rounds, at 9 to 11 cycles apiece. TCRdb re-analysed the multiplex PCR reads in MiXCR, keeping a single row per CDR3 protein. Seen here are more than 70,000 distinct CDR3 sequences, 60% to 75% observed once, and the top ten hold roughly a fifth. The approximately 20-31 mg bulk tissue piece was not sorted before simultaneous RNA and DNA extraction. The specimen sequenced was liver tumor tissue from sampling region 1. Subset: tumor region T1, superior pole. These receptor sequences come from a man in his forties with primary liver carcinoma and hepatitis B virus infection.

This clonotype was seen a few times. DNA of the CDR3: TGTGCCAGCAGTGTTCGACAGGGGGGAACGAGAAACACTGAAGCTTTCTTT. Translation gives CASSVRQGGTRNTEAFF. The rearrangement joins TRBV2 to TRBJ1-1; 9 bases fit TRBD1. Germline-derived CDR1 and CDR2 are SNHLY and FYNNEI. The V segment lost 4 bases and the J segment 2 bases; nucleotides outside the gene matches: 11. This CDR3 has 17 residues.

A word on this clonotype: The CDR3 end shows no conserved phenylalanine or tryptophan, and so a read error is likely. It is unclear where the CDR3 begins or ends on the DNA, so no DNA is shown, and the CDR3 is as TCRdb lists it. The chain recombines TRBV7-9 with TRBJ2-1; the D call of TRBD1 is as the table states it, not checked on the DNA. The CDR3 length is 14 residues, termini included. CDR1 is SEHNR and CDR2 is FQNEAQ in the germline V gene (reference sequence). Here the CDR3 reads CASSDRGGNDEQFL.

Note on this clonotype: A clone one base away is much larger, so this may be a read error. This rearrangement joins TRBV7-9 to TRBJ2-1; weak D call: TRBD2 (6 bases). Germline V gene lookup returns CDR1 SEHNR and CDR2 FQNEAQ (reference sequence). V shed 4 bases and J shed 0 bases, with 16 bases lying between them. CDR3 length: 17 amino acids. In DNA, the CDR3 is TGTGCCAGCAGCTATTCGACTAACGGGAGCTCCTACAATGAGCAGTTCTTC. It encodes CASSYSTNGSSYNEQFF.

For this clonotype: Its ends do not fully match the called genes, so a read error is possible. The chain employs TRBV4-1 and TRBJ2-1; weak D call: TRBD1 (5 bases). Germline V lookup: CDR1 MGHRA, CDR2 YSYEKL. This CDR3 comprises 16 residues. CDR3: CSSSQVRGRPSDEQSF. The CDR3, as DNA: TGCTCCAGCAGCCAAGTAAGGGGCAGACCGTCAGATGAGCAGTCCTTC.

This clonotype was observed many times. The V and J genes are TRBV28 and TRBJ1-1; D perhaps matches TRBD1 (5 bases). CDR3 length: 14 amino acids. Trimming stripped 6 bases from V and 5 bases from J, with 16 bases between. Per the germline V gene, CDR1 is MDHEN and CDR2 is SYDVKM. This chain's CDR3 is CASSGGFPRTEAFF. In DNA form, the CDR3 reads TGTGCCAGCAGCGGGGGGTTCCCGAGGACTGAAGCTTTCTTT.

Details on this clonotype: The CDR3 does not close with the conserved phenylalanine or tryptophan, likely indicating a read error. The V gene is TRBV4-1, the J gene TRBJ2-7, with unresolved D. The germline CDR1 and CDR2 sequences are MGHRA and YSYEKL. The CDR3 sequence is 15 residues long. CDR3 residues: CSSSQVVTLSYEQYY. CDR3 in DNA: TGCTCCAGCAGCCAAGTTGTGACGCTATCCTACGAGCAGTACTAC.

The V gene is TRBV14, the J gene TRBJ1-2; the D gene is possibly TRBD1 (6 bases). Trimming removed 1 base from V and 7 bases from J, with 13 bases in between. In germline, CDR1 is SGHDN, CDR2 FVKESK. The length of the CDR3 is 14 residues. The CDR3 bases are TGTGCCAGCAGCCAAGTCGGGGGCGACTGTGGCTACACCTTC. The encoded protein is CASSQVGGDCGYTF.

The chain combines TRBV11-2 with TRBJ2-7; 8 bases agree with TRBD2. Germline V gene lookup returns CDR1 SGHAT and CDR2 FQNNGV. This CDR3 comprises 14 residues. V shed 7 bases, J shed 8 bases, and the junction held 13 bases outside the gene matches. The CDR3 nucleotides are TGTGCCAGCAACTTCCCGGGACTAGGGATCCAGCAGTACTTC. The encoded protein is CASNFPGLGIQQYF.

For this clonotype: One end of the junction does not line up with germline, which may come from a read error. The V and J genes are TRBV12-3 or TRBV12-4 and TRBJ1-1; D call uncertain. The CDR3 extends over 14 amino acids. CDR3 amino acids: CAGSLGRSNTKAFF. For the CDR3, the DNA is TGTGCCGGCAGTTTAGGACGGTCGAACACTAAGGCTTTCTTT.

To note about this clonotype: One end of the junction fails to match germline, which may point to a read error. CDR3 sequence (DNA): TGTGTCAGCAGCTCCCCAGTCCGTACTGAAGCTTTCTTT. Amino acids: CVSSSPVRTEAFF. V gene TRBV5-4 combines with J gene TRBJ1-1; D is ambiguous. The CDR3 has 13 amino acids. Germline assignment: CDR1 SGHNT and CDR2 YYREEE (reference sequence).

About this clonotype: The conserved phenylalanine or tryptophan normally closing the CDR3 is absent here, so this likely arose from a read error. The limits of the CDR3 on the DNA are not certain, so only TCRdb's listed CDR3 is given. The CDR3 reads CTSSPGQGRNEQFL. This chain connects TRBV11-3 to TRBJ2-1; the D segment call TRBD1 is taken from the table without a DNA check. The CDR3 comprises 14 residues, both ends counted. The germline V gene has CDR1 SGHNT and CDR2 YENEEA.

With regard to this clonotype: One junction end disagrees with the germline gene, perhaps due to a read error. The chain employs TRBV10-1 and TRBJ2-7, with 13 bases fitting TRBD2. CDR3 length: 13 residues. The germline V gene has CDR1 WNHNN and CDR2 SYGVQD (reference sequence). The CDR3 reads CASSGLAGEEQYF. The CDR3 bases are TGTGCCAGCAGCGGACTAGCGGGAGAGGAGCAGTACTTC.

Comments on this clonotype: One end of the junction varies from germline; a read error may be responsible. The chain employs TRBV11-2 and TRBJ2-3; D is perhaps TRBD2 (5 bases). The CDR3 has 19 residues. The germline V gene encodes CDR1 SGHAT and CDR2 FQNNGV. As DNA, the CDR3 is TGTGCCGGCAGGACTCCTCGAGGCAGGAGACCTACTAGCACAGATACGCAGTATTTT. Protein product: CAGRTPRGRRPTSTDTQYF.

This clonotype is medium-sized in the sample. V usage is TRBV1 and J usage is TRBJ2-5; the table gives TRBD1 as D, unverified against the DNA. TRBV1 is reported as a pseudogene. This CDR3 comprises 15 residues. This chain's CDR3 is CTSSPPQGAQETQYF. In DNA form, the CDR3 reads TGCACCAGCAGCCCCCCGCAGGGGGCTCAAGAGACCCAGTACTTC.

In this sample, this clonotype turned up once. Likely a read error: the CDR3 ends without its conserved phenylalanine or tryptophan. The DNA is omitted, as the CDR3 cannot be located on it reliably, and the CDR3 follows TCRdb's listing. The V and J genes are TRBV24-1 and TRBJ2-1. The germline CDR1 and CDR2 sequences are KGHDR and SFDVKD. Termini included, the CDR3 measures 14 amino acids. This chain's CDR3 is CATSDLVGIGEQFL.

Comments on this clonotype: At one end, the junction sequence differs from germline, possibly due to a read error. The gene calls are TRBV4-2 and TRBJ2-1, with D maybe TRBD2 (6 bases). CDR1 and CDR2 (germline): LGHNA, YNFKEQ. CDR3 size: 16 residues. CDR3 region: CTSSQAGTGVYNEQFF. The CDR3 DNA reads as TGTACCAGCAGCCAGGCGGGGACTGGCGTCTACAATGAGCAGTTCTTC.

This clonotype was counted once. V usage is TRBV6-6 and J usage is TRBJ2-5; D remains unclear. V was cut by 10 bases and J by 1 base, with 10 bases left in between. Germline V gene lookup returns CDR1 MNHNY and CDR2 SVGAGI (reference sequence). The CDR3 has 12 amino acids. CDR3 region: CAIVWAQETQYF. The CDR3 DNA reads as TGTGCCATCGTTTGGGCCCAAGAGACCCAGTACTTC.